These 11 T cell receptor beta chains were all obtained from the same sample, sequenced in a study of blood T cell repertoires in COVID-19. Assay used: immunoSEQ multiplex PCR; TCRdb lists only in-frame clones, some missing. The data contain about 400,000 clones, roughly 87% of them singletons. The sequenced sample consisted of PBMCs or T cells enriched from blood (not recorded which). The receptors were sampled from a woman aged 25 to 39 who had recovered from COVID-19.

Turning to this clone: Other DNA sequences of this sample code for an identical CDR3. The rearrangement links TRBV12-3 or TRBV12-4 to TRBJ1-3, with a possible D match to TRBD1 (5 bases). The V gene lost 6 bases and the J gene lost 7 bases, with 10 bases spanning the gap. This CDR3 comprises 12 residues. The CDR3 DNA sequence: TGTGCCAGCAGCTTCGGGGGGAACACCATATATTTT. This translates into CASSFGGNTIYF.

The chain recombines TRBV4-1 with TRBJ1-1; 9 bases align to TRBD1. CDR1 and CDR2 from the germline V gene are MGHRA and YSYEKL. Germline trimming cut 6 bases from V and 4 bases from J; bases unmatched to any gene: 6. The CDR3 loop spans 14 amino acids. CDR3 bases: TGCGCCAGCAGTACACGGACAGGGGTCACTGAAGCTTTCTTT. This encodes CASSTRTGVTEAFF.

A remark on this clone: The junction does not match germline at one end; this may be a read error. The J gene is TRBJ2-1, the V gene TRBV7-7; 11 positions match TRBD2. CDR1 is SSHAT, CDR2 FNYEAQ, per germline (reference sequence). CDR3 length: 16 residues. In DNA form, the CDR3 reads TGTGCTAGCAGCTCTGGTAGCGGGGGGGCCTACAATGAGCAGTTCTTC. This sequence encodes CASSSGSGGAYNEQFF.

J is TRBJ2-7 and V is TRBV6-5; 9 bases fit TRBD2. With V trimmed by 11 bases and J by 2 bases, 7 bases remained unmatched. Germline loops: CDR1 MNHEY, CDR2 SVGAGI. CDR3 size: 13 residues. Written as DNA, the CDR3 is TGTGCCGGTGGGACTAGCACAACCTACGAGCAGTACTTC. Translated, it gives CAGGTSTTYEQYF.

This sequence joins TRBV3-1 (or the pseudogene TRBV3-2) and TRBJ2-5; weak D call: TRBD2 (5 bases). Germline values: CDR1 LGHDT, CDR2 YNNKEL (reference sequence). Trimming took 1 base from V and 7 from J, leaving 7 bases between them. The CDR3 has 12 amino acids. The CDR3 DNA reads TGTGCCAGCAGCCAAGGCGAGGGGACCCAGTACTTC. Translated, it gives CASSQGEGTQYF.

The rearrangement uses TRBV6-5 and TRBJ1-2; D gene uncertain. Germline CDR1 reads MNHEY; CDR2 reads SVGAGI. Deletions cut 6 bases from V and 0 bases from J, with 11 bases between. The CDR3 contains 14 residues. The CDR3 bases are TGTGCCAGCAGGAACAGTTTAGCTAACTATGGCTACACCTTC. This encodes CASRNSLANYGYTF.

This clone was seen a single time. The rearrangement links TRBV15 to TRBJ2-7, with TRBD2 matching over 10 bases. This CDR3 spans 18 amino acids. The germline V gene encodes CDR1 LNHNV and CDR2 YYDKDF (reference sequence). V dropped 5 bases and J dropped 2; count of bases not matched to a gene: 15. This CDR3 reads CATSPRGNGLADPYEQYF. For the CDR3, the DNA is TGTGCCACCAGCCCTCGGGGAAATGGACTAGCGGATCCCTACGAGCAGTACTTC.

This sequence joins TRBV7-9 and TRBJ2-1, with TRBD1 as a possible D gene (5 bases). This CDR3 contains 14 residues. CDR1 is SEHNR and CDR2 is FQNEAQ in the germline V gene (reference sequence). V was cut by 5 bases and J by 3 bases, with 11 bases left in between. The CDR3 spells CASSQRQFYNEQFF. CDR3 nucleotide sequence: TGTGCCAGCAGCCAGAGACAGTTCTACAATGAGCAGTTCTTC.

V usage is TRBV27 and J usage is TRBJ2-1, with 9 nucleotides matching TRBD1. Germline lookup yields CDR1 MNHEY and CDR2 SMNVEV (reference sequence). After removal of 6 bases from V and 7 bases from J, the junction contained 7 bases not matched to a gene. The CDR3 consists of 14 residues. CDR3 DNA sequence: TGTGCCAGCAGGCGGGGACAGGGAGCGAATGAGCAGTTCTTC. It is translated as CASRRGQGANEQFF.

The chain links TRBV28 to TRBJ1-1, with TRBD1 matching 7 bases. CDR3 size: 14 residues. CDR1 and CDR2 from the germline V gene are MDHEN and SYDVKM. After removal of 5 bases from V and 2 bases from J, the junction contained 5 bases not matched to a gene. CDR3 sequence: CASSNRQGNTEAFF. The DNA of the CDR3 is TGTGCCAGCAGTAACCGACAGGGAAACACTGAAGCTTTCTTT. Drawing the rest from reference TRBV28 and TRBJ1-1, the complete variable domain is DVKVTQSSRYLVKRTGEKVFLECVQDMDHENMFWYRQDPGLGLRLIYFSYDVKMKEKGDIPEGYSVSREKKERFSLILESASTNQTSMYLCASSNRQGNTEAFFGQGTRLTVV.

The rearrangement uses TRBV4-1 and TRBJ2-5, with unresolved D. CDR1 and CDR2 (germline): MGHRA, YSYEKL. V lost 4 bases and J lost 5, with 17 bases in between. This CDR3 has 15 amino acids. The CDR3 region has the DNA TGCGCCAGCAGCCCCAGTGACGACCCTAGGGAGACCCAGTACTTC. Translation: CASSPSDDPRETQYF.